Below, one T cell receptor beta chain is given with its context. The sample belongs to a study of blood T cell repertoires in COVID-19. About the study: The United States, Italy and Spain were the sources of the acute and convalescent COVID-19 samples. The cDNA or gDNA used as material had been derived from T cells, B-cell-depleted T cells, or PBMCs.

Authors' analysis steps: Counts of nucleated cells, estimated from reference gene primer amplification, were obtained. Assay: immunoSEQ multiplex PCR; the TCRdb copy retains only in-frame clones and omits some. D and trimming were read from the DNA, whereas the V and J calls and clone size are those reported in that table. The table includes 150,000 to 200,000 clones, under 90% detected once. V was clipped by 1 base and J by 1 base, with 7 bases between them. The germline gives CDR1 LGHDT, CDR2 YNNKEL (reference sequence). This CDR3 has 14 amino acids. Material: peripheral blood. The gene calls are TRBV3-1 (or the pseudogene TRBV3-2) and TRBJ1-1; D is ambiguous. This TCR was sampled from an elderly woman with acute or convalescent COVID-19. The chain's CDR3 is CASSQGGGNTEAFF. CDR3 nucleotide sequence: TGTGCCAGCAGCCAAGGTGGCGGGAACACTGAAGCTTTCTTT.